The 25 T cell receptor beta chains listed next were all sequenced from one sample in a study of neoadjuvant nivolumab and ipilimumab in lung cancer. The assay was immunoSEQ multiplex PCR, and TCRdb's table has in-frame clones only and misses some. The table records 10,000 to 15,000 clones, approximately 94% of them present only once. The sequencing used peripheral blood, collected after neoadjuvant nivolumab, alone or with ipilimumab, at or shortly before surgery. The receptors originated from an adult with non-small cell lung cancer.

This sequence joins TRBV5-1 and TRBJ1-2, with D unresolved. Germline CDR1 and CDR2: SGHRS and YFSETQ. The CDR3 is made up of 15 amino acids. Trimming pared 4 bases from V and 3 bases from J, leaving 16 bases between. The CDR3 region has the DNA TGCGCCAGCAGCCAGACTTCAGACACTTACTATGGCTACACCTTC. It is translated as CASSQTSDTYYGYTF.

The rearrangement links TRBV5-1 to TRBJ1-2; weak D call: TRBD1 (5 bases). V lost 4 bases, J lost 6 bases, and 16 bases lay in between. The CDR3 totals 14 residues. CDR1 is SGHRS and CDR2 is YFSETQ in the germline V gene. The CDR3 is CASSPLPGTNGYTF. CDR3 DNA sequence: TGCGCCAGCAGCCCTCTCCCAGGGACGAATGGCTACACCTTC.

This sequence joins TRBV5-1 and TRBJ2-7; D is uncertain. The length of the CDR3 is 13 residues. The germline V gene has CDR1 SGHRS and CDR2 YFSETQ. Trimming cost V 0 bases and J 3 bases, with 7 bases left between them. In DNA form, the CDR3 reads TGCGCCAGCAGCTTGGAGGGAAACTACGAGCAGTACTTC. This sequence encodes CASSLEGNYEQYF.

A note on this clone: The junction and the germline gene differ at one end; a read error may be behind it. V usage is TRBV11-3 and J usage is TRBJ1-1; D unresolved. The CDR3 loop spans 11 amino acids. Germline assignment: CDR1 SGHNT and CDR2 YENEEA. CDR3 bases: TGTGCCAGCAGCTTAGGAGGAGAAACCGTTTTT. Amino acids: CASSLGGETVF.

Here the CDR3 DNA reads TGTGCCAGCAGTTACCAAAGGAACACCGGGGAGCTGTTTTTT. This gives the protein CASSYQRNTGELFF. This chain uses TRBV6-5 with TRBJ2-2; D not resolved. The germline gives CDR1 MNHEY, CDR2 SVGAGI. Trimming took off 2 bases at V and 1 base at J, with 5 bases between the two ends. The CDR3 has 14 amino acids.

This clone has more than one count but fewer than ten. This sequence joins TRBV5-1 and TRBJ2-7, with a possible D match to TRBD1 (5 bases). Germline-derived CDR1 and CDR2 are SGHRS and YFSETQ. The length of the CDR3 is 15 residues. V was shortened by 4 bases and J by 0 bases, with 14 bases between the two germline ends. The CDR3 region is CASSGTGRSSYEQYF. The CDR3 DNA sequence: TGCGCCAGCAGCGGTACAGGAAGGAGCTCCTACGAGCAGTACTTC.

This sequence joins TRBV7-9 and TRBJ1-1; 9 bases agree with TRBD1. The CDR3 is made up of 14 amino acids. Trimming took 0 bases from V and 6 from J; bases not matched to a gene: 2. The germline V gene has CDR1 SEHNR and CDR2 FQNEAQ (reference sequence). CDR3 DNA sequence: TGTGCCAGCAGCTTAGCGGGACAGGGCCCTGAAGCTTTCTTT. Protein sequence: CASSLAGQGPEAFF.

The CDR3 nucleotides are TGTGCCAGCAGTGATTCGGTACTGGTAAAGACTGAAGCTTTCTTT. It encodes CASSDSVLVKTEAFF. The chain carries TRBV2 and TRBJ1-1; D gene ambiguous. Germline V gene data show CDR1 as SNHLY and CDR2 as FYNNEI. The CDR3 totals 15 residues. V was shortened by 3 bases and J by 5 bases, with 16 bases between the two germline ends.

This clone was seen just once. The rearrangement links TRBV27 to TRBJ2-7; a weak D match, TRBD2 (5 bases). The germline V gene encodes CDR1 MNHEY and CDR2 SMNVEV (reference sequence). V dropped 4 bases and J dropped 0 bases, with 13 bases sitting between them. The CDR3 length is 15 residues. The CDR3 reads CASSSHSGISYEQYF. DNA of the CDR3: TGTGCCAGCAGTTCCCACTCCGGGATCTCCTACGAGCAGTACTTC.

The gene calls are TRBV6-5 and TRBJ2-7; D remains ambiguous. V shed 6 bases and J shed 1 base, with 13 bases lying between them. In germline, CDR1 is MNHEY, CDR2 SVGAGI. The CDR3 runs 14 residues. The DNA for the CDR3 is TGTGCCAGCAGGAGCGAAGGAGAATCCTACGAGCAGTACTTC. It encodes CASRSEGESYEQYF.

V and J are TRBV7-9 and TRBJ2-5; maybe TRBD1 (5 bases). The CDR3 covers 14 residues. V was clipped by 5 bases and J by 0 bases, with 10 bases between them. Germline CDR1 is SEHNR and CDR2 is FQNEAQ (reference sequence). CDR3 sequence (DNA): TGTGCCAGCAGCATATCGACAGACCAAGAGACCCAGTACTTC. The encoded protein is CASSISTDQETQYF.

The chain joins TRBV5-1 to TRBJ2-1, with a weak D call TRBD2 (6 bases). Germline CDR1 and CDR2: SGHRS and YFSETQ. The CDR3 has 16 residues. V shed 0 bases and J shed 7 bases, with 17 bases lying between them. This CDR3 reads CASSLAGAPSGNEQFF. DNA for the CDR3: TGCGCCAGCAGCTTGGCCGGGGCTCCGAGCGGGAATGAGCAGTTCTTC.

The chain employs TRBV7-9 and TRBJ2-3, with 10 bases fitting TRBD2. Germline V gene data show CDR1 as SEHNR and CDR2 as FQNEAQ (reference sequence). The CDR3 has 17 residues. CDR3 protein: CAIGLAEDFYATDTQYF. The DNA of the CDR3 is TGTGCAATAGGACTAGCGGAGGATTTCTATGCCACAGATACGCAGTATTTT.

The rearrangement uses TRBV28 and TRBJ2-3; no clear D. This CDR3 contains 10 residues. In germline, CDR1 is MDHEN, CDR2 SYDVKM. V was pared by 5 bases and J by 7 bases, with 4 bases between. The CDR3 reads CASSRYTQYF. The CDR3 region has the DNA TGTGCCAGCAGTCGGTATACGCAGTATTTT.

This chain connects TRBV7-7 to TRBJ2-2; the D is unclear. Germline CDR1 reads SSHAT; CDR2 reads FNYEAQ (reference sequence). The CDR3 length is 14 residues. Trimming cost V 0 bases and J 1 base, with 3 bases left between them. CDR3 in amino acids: CASSLALNTGELFF. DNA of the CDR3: TGTGCCAGCAGCTTAGCCCTGAACACCGGGGAGCTGTTTTTT.

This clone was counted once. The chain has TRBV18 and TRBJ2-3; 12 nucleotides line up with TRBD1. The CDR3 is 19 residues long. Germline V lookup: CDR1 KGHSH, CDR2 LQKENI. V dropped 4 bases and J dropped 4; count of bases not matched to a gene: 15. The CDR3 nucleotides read TGTGCCAGCTCACTTACCGGGACAGGGGGCGCGGCGGTTCCAGATACGCAGTATTTT. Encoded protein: CASSLTGTGGAAVPDTQYF.

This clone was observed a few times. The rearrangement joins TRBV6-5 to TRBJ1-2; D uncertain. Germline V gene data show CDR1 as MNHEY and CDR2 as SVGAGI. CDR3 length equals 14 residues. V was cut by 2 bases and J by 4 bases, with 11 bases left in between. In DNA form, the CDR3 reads TGTGCCAGCAGTTACGGCCGGGAGCTCTATGGCTACACCTTC. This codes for CASSYGRELYGYTF.

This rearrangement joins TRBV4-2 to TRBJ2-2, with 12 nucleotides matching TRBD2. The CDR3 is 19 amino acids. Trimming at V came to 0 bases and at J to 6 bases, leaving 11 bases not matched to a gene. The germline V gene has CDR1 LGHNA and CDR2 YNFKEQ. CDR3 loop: CASSQEGRLAGGPAGELFF. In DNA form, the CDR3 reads TGTGCCAGCAGCCAAGAGGGCCGGCTAGCGGGAGGGCCCGCCGGGGAGCTGTTTTTT.

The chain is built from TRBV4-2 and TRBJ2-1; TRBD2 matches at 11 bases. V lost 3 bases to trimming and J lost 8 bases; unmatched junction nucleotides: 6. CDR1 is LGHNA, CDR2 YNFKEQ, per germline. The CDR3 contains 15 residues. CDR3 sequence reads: CASSQTLAGDHEQFF. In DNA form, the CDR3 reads TGTGCCAGCAGCCAGACACTAGCGGGAGATCATGAGCAGTTCTTC.

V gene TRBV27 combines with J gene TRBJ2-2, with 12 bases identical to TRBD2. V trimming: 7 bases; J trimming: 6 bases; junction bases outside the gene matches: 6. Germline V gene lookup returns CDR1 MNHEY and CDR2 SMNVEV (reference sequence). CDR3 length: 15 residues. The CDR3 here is CASKTGTSGPGELFF. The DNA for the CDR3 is TGTGCCAGCAAAACGGGGACTAGCGGGCCCGGGGAGCTGTTTTTT.

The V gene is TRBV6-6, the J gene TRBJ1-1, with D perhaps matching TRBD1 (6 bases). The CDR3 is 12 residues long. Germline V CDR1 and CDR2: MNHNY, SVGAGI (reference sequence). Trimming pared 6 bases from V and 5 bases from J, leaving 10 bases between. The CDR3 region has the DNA TGTGCCAGCAGCGGGGGGCTAACTGAAGCTTTCTTT. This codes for CASSGGLTEAFF.

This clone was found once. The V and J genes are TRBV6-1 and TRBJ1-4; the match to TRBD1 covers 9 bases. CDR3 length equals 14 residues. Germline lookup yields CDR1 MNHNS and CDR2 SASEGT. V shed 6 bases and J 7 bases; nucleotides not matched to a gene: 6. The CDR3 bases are TGTGCCAGCAGGCCGGGACAGGGTCCTGAAAAACTGTTTTTT. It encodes CASRPGQGPEKLFF.

The CDR3 DNA is TGTGCCAGCTCACTATCAGGGGGCCTCGGAAACACCATATATTTT. As protein: CASSLSGGLGNTIYF. The chain joins TRBV18 to TRBJ1-3, with TRBD1 matching 8 bases. The CDR3 has 15 amino acids. Germline CDR1 KGHSH, CDR2 LQKENI. The ends lost 4 bases at V and 4 bases at J; junction bases unmatched: 6.

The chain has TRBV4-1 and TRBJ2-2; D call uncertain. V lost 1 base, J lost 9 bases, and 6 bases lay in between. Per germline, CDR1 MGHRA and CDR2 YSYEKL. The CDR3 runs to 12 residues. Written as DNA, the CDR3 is TGCGCCAGCAGCCAAGGGACCTGGGAGCTGTTTTTT. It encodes CASSQGTWELFF.

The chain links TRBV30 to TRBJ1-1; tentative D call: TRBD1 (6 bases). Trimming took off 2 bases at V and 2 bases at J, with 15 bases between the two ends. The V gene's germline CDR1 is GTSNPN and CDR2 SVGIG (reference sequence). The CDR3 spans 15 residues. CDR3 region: CAWSTGQPINTEAFF. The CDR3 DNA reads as TGTGCCTGGAGTACGGGACAACCTATAAACACTGAAGCTTTCTTT.